A single T cell receptor beta chain is shown here with its context. This sample is drawn from a study of CD8 T cells in Susac syndrome. The CDR3 sequence is 17 residues long. Germline loops: CDR1 LGHDT, CDR2 YNNKEL (reference sequence). V dropped 0 bases and J dropped 0 bases, with 12 bases sitting between them. Random hexamers were used to reverse transcribe the RNA input (about 0.5 to 1 ug). Across 54 Vbeta and 13 Jbeta, TCR beta CDR3 was amplified with immunoSEQ multiplex PCR. TCRdb processed the immunoSEQ multiplex PCR reads anew with MiXCR; each CDR3 protein has one entry. The table lists just over 150,000 distinct CDR3 sequences, around 95% of them singletons.

The origin of this receptor is a human donor with multiple sclerosis. The sample was CD8+ T cells from PBMCs. The genes are TRBV3-1 and TRBJ2-1; D is possibly TRBD1 (5 bases). The CDR3 coding sequence is TGTGCCAGCAGCCAAGAGGGGCACACGAGCTCCTACAATGAGCAGTTCTTC. This translates into CASSQEGHTSSYNEQFF.